The 16 T cell receptor beta chains below were found in one sample sequenced in a study of post-analysis software for immune sequencing data. Built from TCR beta cDNA, the libraries had unique molecular identifiers in them. TCRdb itself ran the PCR reads through MiXCR, one entry per CDR3 protein. The table includes some 700,000 distinct CDR3 sequences, approximately 60% detected once. For these TCRs, the target antigens are not known. Study-wide findings and caveats: There were roughly 5 TRBV segments more frequent in patients than controls, and TRBV5-6, TRBV5-1 and TRBV20-1 were among them.

Sequenced sample: blood. Source of these receptors: a girl aged 2 to 9 with multiple sclerosis.

This chain connects TRBV10-3 to TRBJ1-1, with D possibly matching TRBD1 (6 bases). V lost 4 bases and J 10 bases, leaving 13 bases between the germline ends. CDR3 length: 12 residues. Germline lookup yields CDR1 ENHRY and CDR2 SYGVKD. The CDR3 DNA is TGTGCCATCAGTGCCCTACAGGGAGGAGCTTTCTTT. Amino acid sequence: CAISALQGGAFF.

The genes are TRBV28 and TRBJ2-3, with 7 bases lining up with TRBD1. There are 15 residues in the CDR3. Germline CDR1 reads MDHEN; CDR2 reads SYDVKM. V dropped 7 bases and J dropped 3; count of bases not matched to a gene: 10. CDR3 in amino acids: CASKEGAVRTDTQYF. CDR3 nucleotide sequence: TGTGCCAGCAAAGAGGGGGCGGTGAGGACAGATACGCAGTATTTT.

This clonotype was seen only a few times. The chain carries TRBV9 and TRBJ2-5, with D unresolved. Looked up from germline, CDR1 is SGDLS and CDR2 is YYNGEE. V was clipped by 0 bases and J by 2 bases, with 8 bases between them. The CDR3 sequence is 14 residues long. The CDR3, as DNA: TGTGCCAGCAGCGTAGGGGGAATTCAAGAGACCCAGTACTTC. This sequence encodes CASSVGGIQETQYF.

A remark on this clonotype: The germline gene is not matched at one end of the junction; a read error may be the cause. The chain recombines TRBV28 with TRBJ1-4; weak D call: TRBD1 (6 bases). The CDR3 contains 18 residues. Looked up from germline, CDR1 is MDHEN and CDR2 is SYDVKM. CDR3 bases: TGTGCCAGCAGTTACGACGCAGTTTGGGGGGCGGATTGGGAAAAACCGTTTTTT. Translating it yields CASSYDAVWGADWEKPFF.

V and J are TRBV7-9 and TRBJ2-5, with 7 bases that match TRBD2. CDR1 and CDR2 from the germline V gene are SEHNR and FQNEAQ (reference sequence). The trim removed 3 bases at V and 4 bases at J, leaving 5 bases unmatched. This CDR3 region has 14 residues. In DNA, the CDR3 is TGTGCCAGCAGCTTTCGGGGGGACCGAGAGACCCAGTACTTC. Its translation is CASSFRGDRETQYF.

This clonotype was seen only a few times. The chain employs TRBV7-2 and TRBJ2-5; the D gene could be TRBD1 or TRBD2 (6 bases each). The germline CDR1 and CDR2 sequences are SGHTA and FQGNSA. Trimming stripped 5 bases from V and 7 bases from J, with 17 bases between. This CDR3 contains 14 residues. CDR3 residues: CASSPEGGTRTQYF. The CDR3 coding sequence is TGTGCCAGCAGCCCGGAGGGGGGCACAAGGACCCAGTACTTC.

Remarks on this clonotype: One junction end disagrees with the germline gene, perhaps due to a read error. CDR3 protein: CASSVTGRMPSSYNVQFF. DNA of the CDR3: TGTGCCAGCAGCGTAACGGGACGGATGCCCAGCTCCTACAATGTGCAGTTCTTC. The V and J genes are TRBV9 and TRBJ2-1, with D perhaps assigned TRBD1 or TRBD2 (5 bases each). Germline CDR1 reads SGDLS; CDR2 reads YYNGEE. The CDR3 consists of 18 residues.

V is TRBV4-1 and J is TRBJ1-2; no clear D. This CDR3 comprises 14 residues. Trimming pared 4 bases from V and 5 bases from J, leaving 14 bases between. Germline CDR1 reads MGHRA; CDR2 reads YSYEKL. The CDR3 region has the DNA TGCGCCAGCAGCCTGGTTGACACAACTTATGGCTACACCTTC. It codes for CASSLVDTTYGYTF.

The sample holds one count of this clonotype. The chain joins TRBV5-1 to TRBJ2-1, with TRBD2 matching 13 bases. Germline V gene data show CDR1 as SGHRS and CDR2 as YFSETQ. J gave up 10 bases and V 8 bases, and 12 bases lay outside the gene matches. This CDR3 spans 15 amino acids. The CDR3: CASTITSGGADEQFF. CDR3 in DNA: TGCGCCAGTACGATCACTAGCGGGGGGGCCGACGAGCAGTTCTTC.

The chain combines TRBV7-9 with TRBJ2-7; weak D call: TRBD1 (6 bases). The DNA matches TRBJ2-5 better at its end, which makes the J call doubtful. The CDR3 is made up of 14 amino acids. Germline V CDR1 and CDR2: SEHNR, FQNEAQ (reference sequence). CDR3 sequence reads: CASSTRDRPGTQYF. CDR3 in DNA: TGTGCCAGCAGCACCAGAGACAGGCCGGGGACCCAGTACTTC.

The gene calls are TRBV11-2 and TRBJ2-1; 7 bases map to TRBD1. Germline values: CDR1 SGHAT, CDR2 FQNNGV. After removal of 5 bases from V and 4 bases from J, the junction contained 8 bases not matched to a gene. This CDR3 is 15 amino acids long. The CDR3 loop reads CASSHRQGTYNEQFF. CDR3 DNA sequence: TGTGCCAGCAGCCACAGACAGGGAACGTACAATGAGCAGTTCTTC.

The chain links TRBV29-1 to TRBJ1-2; possibly TRBD1 for D (5 bases). Germline CDR1 reads SQVTM; CDR2 reads ANQGSEA. Trimming removed 4 bases at V and 6 bases at J, with 12 bases between. This CDR3 has 12 residues. CDR3 nucleotide sequence: TGCAGCGTTGCCCCCGGGACGGATGGCTACACCTTC. It is translated as CSVAPGTDGYTF.

The rearrangement uses TRBV9 and TRBJ1-4, with D possibly matching TRBD1 (6 bases). V was clipped by 4 bases and J by 8 bases, with 18 bases between them. CDR3 length: 15 amino acids. The germline gives CDR1 SGDLS, CDR2 YYNGEE. The CDR3 loop reads CASSPYGGIEEKLFF. The CDR3 bases are TGTGCCAGCAGCCCATATGGGGGCATCGAGGAAAAACTGTTTTTT.

This chain joins TRBV7-2 and TRBJ2-5, with unresolved D. Trimming removed 3 bases from V and 5 bases from J, with 7 bases in between. This CDR3 has 12 amino acids. Germline CDR1 SGHTA, CDR2 FQGNSA. The CDR3 coding sequence is TGTGCCAGCAGCTTTTGGGGTGAGACCCAGTACTTC. Protein product: CASSFWGETQYF. Filled out from reference TRBV7-2 and TRBJ2-5, the complete variable domain reads GAGVSQSPSNKVTEKGKDVELRCDPISGHTALYWYRQSLGQGLEFLIYFQGNSAPDKSGLPSDRFSAERTGGSVSTLTIQRTQQEDSAVYLCASSFWGETQYFGPGTRLLVL.

The V call is TRBV12-5, the J call TRBJ2-1; 7 bases line up with TRBD1. CDR3 length: 18 amino acids. Trimming cost V 0 bases and J 0 bases; bases outside gene matches: 8. Germline CDR1 LGHNT, CDR2 FRNRAP. This CDR3 reads CASGLVGGLLSSYNEQFF. The CDR3 DNA sequence: TGTGCTAGTGGTTTGGTAGGGGGCTTACTCAGCTCCTACAATGAGCAGTTCTTC.

The rearrangement uses TRBV6-5 and TRBJ2-3; no reliable D call. Per the germline V gene, CDR1 is MNHEY and CDR2 is SVGAGI. V was trimmed by 0 bases and J by 6 bases, leaving 16 bases between them. The CDR3 consists of 16 residues. CDR3 protein: CASSYSKTPTIDTQYF. The DNA for the CDR3 is TGTGCCAGCAGTTACTCGAAAACTCCTACGATCGATACGCAGTATTTT.